This record looks at one TCR beta chain sequence and its context. These data are taken from a study of cytomegalovirus exposure and HLA in healthy donors. This PCR relied on a set of 60 Vbeta primers and 13 Jbeta primers. Measured with immunoSEQ multiplex PCR; TCRdb has only the in-frame clones, and not every one. The data contain just under 95,000 clones, about 80% of them singletons. Per the germline V gene, CDR1 is LNHDA and CDR2 is SQIVND (reference sequence). CDR3 length equals 13 residues. Trimming stripped 9 bases from V and 7 bases from J, with 16 bases between. The genes are TRBV19 and TRBJ2-1; TRBD1 might be the D (6 bases). The sequence derives from a human donor in good health. Specimen: PBMCs. The CDR3 sequence: CASAGTDRNEQFF. CDR3 in DNA: TGTGCCAGCGCCGGGACGGACAGAAATGAGCAGTTCTTC.